This T cell receptor (beta chain) comes out of a study of blood T cell repertoires in COVID-19. On the study more broadly: Samples taken during acute and convalescent COVID-19 were collected in the United States, Italy and Spain. Nucleic acid was either cDNA or gDNA, and it came from T cells, B-cell-depleted T cells, or PBMCs.

The assay was immunoSEQ multiplex PCR, and TCRdb's table has in-frame clones only and misses some. Here the sample spans roughly 72,000 clones, over 75% being singletons. V gave up 5 bases and J gave up 4 bases, with 13 bases separating them. There are 14 residues in the CDR3. Germline-derived CDR1 and CDR2 are KGHDR and SFDVKD. The sequence came from a human donor in a cohort sampled during active COVID-19. V is TRBV24-1 and J is TRBJ2-5, with D possibly being TRBD2 (5 bases). Sample: peripheral blood. The CDR3 DNA follows: TGTGCCACCAGTGTGGGCGGGCAGAGAGAGACCCAGTACTTC. This encodes CATSVGGQRETQYF.